These 10 T cell receptor beta chains came from one sample sequenced in a study of cytomegalovirus exposure and HLA in healthy donors (dated by TCRdb to about 2017). The library came from the immunoSEQ multiplex PCR assay. A mixture of 60 forward primers for TCR Vbeta segments and 13 reverse primers for TCR Jbeta segments was used in the multiplex PCR. TCRdb took over this immuneACCESS table, retaining in-frame rearrangements with V and J assigned. Such tables are incomplete; in checked studies, under half of the missing clones stem from an unresolved V gene, and the remainder is unexplained. Within this sample are about 130,000 clones, with approximately 90% of them counted one time only. In total, the top ten clones hold around 5.5% of the sample. Sequenced: PBMCs. These receptors came from a woman aged 25-40 years in good health and CMV-seronegative.

CDR3 residues: CASSPTGTGGAGQYF. CDR3 DNA: TGTGCCAGCAGTCCTACCGGGACAGGGGGCGCAGGGCAGTACTTC. The V gene is TRBV6-6, the J gene TRBJ2-7; 12 bases agree with TRBD1. After removal of 5 bases from V and 9 bases from J, the junction contained 11 bases not matched to a gene. Per germline, CDR1 MNHNY and CDR2 SVGAGI (reference sequence). The CDR3 runs to 15 residues.

This chain uses TRBV7-9 with TRBJ2-7, with a possible D match to TRBD1 (6 bases). The CDR3 runs 13 residues. The V end lost 6 bases, the J end lost 2 bases, and 11 bases lay between the germline ends. In germline, CDR1 is SEHNR, CDR2 FQNEAQ (reference sequence). The CDR3 loop is CASRPTGTYEQYF. The CDR3 bases are TGTGCCAGCAGGCCCACAGGGACCTACGAGCAGTACTTC.

This rearrangement joins TRBV7-3 to TRBJ2-1; 7 bases match TRBD1. The length of the CDR3 is 20 residues. Unmatched junction bases numbered 21, after V lost 4 bases and J lost 3 bases. CDR1 and CDR2 (germline): SGHTA, FQGTGA. CDR3 amino acids: CASSSPMDRSDYPLYNEQFF. CDR3 coding DNA: TGTGCCAGCAGCTCTCCTATGGACAGGTCAGATTATCCTCTCTACAATGAGCAGTTCTTC.

J is TRBJ2-1 and V is TRBV29-1; the D is unclear. Germline V gene lookup returns CDR1 SQVTM and CDR2 ANQGSEA. Trimming pared 4 bases from V and 0 bases from J, leaving 10 bases between. The CDR3 loop spans 14 amino acids. The CDR3 loop is CSVVHGSSYNEQFF. The CDR3 DNA is TGCAGCGTTGTTCATGGCAGCTCCTACAATGAGCAGTTCTTC.

The chain links TRBV5-1 to TRBJ2-1; 10 nucleotides agree with TRBD2. The germline gives CDR1 SGHRS, CDR2 YFSETQ. J gave up 0 bases and V 5 bases, and 5 bases lay outside the gene matches. This CDR3 spans 16 amino acids. This CDR3 is CASRASGGLSYNEQFF. As DNA, the CDR3 is TGCGCCAGCAGGGCTAGCGGGGGCCTCTCCTACAATGAGCAGTTCTTC.

The J gene is TRBJ1-2, the V gene TRBV28; 8 bases align to TRBD1. The J segment lost 4 bases and the V segment lost 4 bases, leaving 5 bases of the junction unmatched. The CDR3 sequence is 14 residues long. CDR1 and CDR2 from the germline V gene are MDHEN and SYDVKM. The CDR3 loop reads CASSSSGTGYGYTF. CDR3 DNA sequence: TGTGCCAGCAGTTCTTCCGGGACAGGCTATGGCTACACCTTC.

The chain couples TRBV9 to TRBJ1-4, with D uncertain. Germline assignment: CDR1 SGDLS and CDR2 YYNGEE. Between the trimmed V and J ends, which lost 3 bases and 8 bases, there was a span of 8 bases. CDR3 length equals 12 residues. The CDR3 loop is CASSASGEKLFF. In DNA, the CDR3 is TGTGCCAGCAGCGCCTCGGGGGAAAAACTGTTTTTT.

The genes are TRBV9 and TRBJ2-7; D is perhaps TRBD2 (5 bases). Trimming cost V 0 bases and J 2 bases, with 12 bases left between them. The germline V gene has CDR1 SGDLS and CDR2 YYNGEE. The CDR3 has 15 residues. As DNA, the CDR3 is TGTGCCAGCAGCGTAGCTGGCGGGCAGACCTACGAGCAGTACTTC. Translated, it gives CASSVAGGQTYEQYF.

The chain has TRBV2 and TRBJ2-5; 10 bases line up with TRBD2. Germline V gives CDR1 SNHLY, CDR2 FYNNEI. With V trimmed by 0 bases and J by 5 bases, 3 bases remained unmatched. The CDR3 sequence is 15 residues long. The CDR3 nucleotides read TGTGCCAGCAGTGAAGCCGGGACTAGCGCGGAGACCCAGTACTTC. This codes for CASSEAGTSAETQYF.

This clone was found a few times. This chain joins TRBV19 and TRBJ2-1; 10 bases match TRBD1. Unmatched junction bases numbered 14, after V lost 6 bases and J lost 0 bases. Germline assignment: CDR1 LNHDA and CDR2 SQIVND (reference sequence). The CDR3 spans 19 residues. The CDR3 protein is CASRHRDRGLLSSYNEQFF. The CDR3 DNA sequence: TGTGCCAGTAGACACCGGGACAGGGGACTCCTAAGCTCCTACAATGAGCAGTTCTTC.